What follows is one T cell receptor beta chain and its context. The antigen remains unidentified. V was clipped by 8 bases and J by 5 bases; unmatched bases: 8. The CDR3 is made up of 12 amino acids. Germline CDR1 reads SQVTM; CDR2 reads ANQGSEA. TCRdb's copy holds only in-frame clones and misses some; the assay was immunoSEQ multiplex PCR. The sample holds tens of thousands of clones, less than 60% seen once. The data derive from a study of cytotoxic CD8 clonotypes in ibrutinib-treated CLL. As for the study in general: Outcomes included around 25 partial and 2 complete responses; after median approximately six years, roughly 14 stayed remitted and 12 progressed. Samples averaged around 280,000 productive templates and around 91,000 productive rearrangements.

Findings and caveats of the study: Clonality went up at the time of ibrutinib response, stayed stable in sustained remission, and later dropped back toward its baseline level at progression. Clonality (at baseline) was higher than in age-matched healthy donors and tracked circulating CD8+ T-cell counts.

The chain links TRBV29-1 to TRBJ2-5, with TRBD1 matching over 7 bases. This material consisted of PBMCs, taken after 12 months of ibrutinib treatment. The TCR sequence derives from a human donor with chronic lymphocytic leukemia. The CDR3 loop is CSITGVGETQYF. CDR3 in DNA: TGCAGCATAACAGGGGTGGGGGAGACCCAGTACTTC.